The subject of this entry is one TCR beta chain. No cognate antigen has been identified for it. No base quality values were provided; no much bigger clone lies one nucleotide off. Healthy HIV-negative adults with no recently reported acute infections or vaccinations were included as donors. Every donor was a Caucasian adult living in Nashville, Tennessee, USA. CD4+ T cells were enriched through magnetic negative selection, after which naive cells were positively selected on CD45RA and the remaining negative fraction served as the memory subset. After blood collection by leukapheresis, PBMCs were isolated using Ficoll-Histopaque density gradient centrifugation and then cryopreserved in the vapor phase of liquid nitrogen. Purity and quantity of every magnetically sorted T cell population were checked by analytical flow cytometry. Genomic DNA was isolated from every sorted fraction and measured by UV absorbance on a Nanodrop 2000c.

Using the deep immunoSEQ assay, TCR CDR3 regions were amplified from genomic DNA by multiplex PCR. Extracted genomic DNA from each cell subset was distributed evenly across all wells of several immunoSEQ 96-well plates, and each plate was treated as a replicate. For sorted subsets, roughly 0.2 ug genomic DNA, equal to 25,000 to 35,000 T cell genomes, was loaded into each replicate PCR. Purified libraries were measured with a Qubit 3.0 fluorometer, size-checked on a Bioanalyzer 2100, and measured again with the KAPA Library Quantification kit. Every immunoSEQ 96-well plate was sequenced on a dedicated single-read 150-cycle Illumina NextSeq 550 flow cell. For the original study's pipeline: Because only junctional sequences without quality scores were contained in the immunoSEQ output, filtering matching that applied to full-length reads could not be performed. To assign V/J genes and CDR3, sequences were annotated using PyIR, a Python wrapper for IgBLAST v1.9, with IMGT germline references. Reads were filtered out if the reads had weak V/J assignments (E-value above 1e-6), no CDR3, stop codons, out-of-frame junctions, or ambiguous translated residues. V3J clonotypes were defined as sequences sharing an identical inferred V gene, J gene, and CDR3 amino acid sequence. The percentage overlap between two repertoires was calculated by dividing the number of shared unique clonotypes by the size of the smaller repertoire. Richness of each repertoire was evaluated using RTK rarefaction, the Chao1 estimator, and Recon v2.1 estimates of unobserved clonotypes. OLGA was used to compute generation probabilities for all TCRbeta clonotypes that the gDNA method yielded from several donors. The table was pulled from immuneACCESS by TCRdb, which kept in-frame rearrangements only. Such tables lose some clones; where checked, under half of the loss comes from unresolved V genes, and the rest has no known cause. D and trimming come from the DNA, and the V and J calls and clone size come from that table. The table for this sample lists millions of clones; 80% to 95% of them were counted only once. Of the sample, about 0.39% is held by the ten largest clones.

This entry belongs to a study of shared clonotypes between healthy human individuals (dated by TCRdb to 2018 to 2020). For the study in its entirety: The cohort comprised two women and a few men aged 18 to 49 years. For each donor, CD4 naive and CD4 memory were each given three plates, CD8 naive was given two plates, and CD8 memory was given one plate. To estimate repertoire size and how much clonotype sharing occurs between individuals, the study deeply sequenced the blood TCR repertoires of several healthy adults. To increase sequencing depth and limit assay-specific biases, TCR repertoire library preparation and sequencing were carried out by different laboratories using diverse techniques. Per donor, leukapheresis produced somewhere between about 0.94 and 8.9 billion PBMCs. Study-wide conclusions, independent of this receptor: Because the study included only a small number of donors, the genetic and exposure-history diversity represented was limited. Higher generation probabilities were observed for clonotypes shared by all four sorted-subset donors than for non-shared clonotypes. Larger estimated clonotype richness was generally found for naive subsets than for memory subsets. Sampling was limited to blood, and TCR repertoires in tissue likely differ from TCR repertoires in blood. When four donors were compared, the shared fraction of clonotypes was 5% to 6.5% for naive CD4, approximately 3.3% for naive CD8, 2.3% for memory CD4, and roughly 0.4% for memory CD8. Incomplete sequencing was indicated by rarefaction of sorted-subset datasets, despite the large sequencing depth. Pairwise subsampling indicated that sequencing depth was expected to affect the degree of clonotype sharing among donors.

The CDR3 holds 15 amino acids from the cysteine to the phenylalanine. Only the CDR3 part of the read is kept: 45 bases, read in frame from the first base. The germline V gene yields LGHNA for CDR1 and YNFKEQ for CDR2. After removal of 0 bases from V and 6 bases from J, the junction retains 5 bases not matched to a gene. Input material: naive CD4+ T cells from PBMCs. Interpreted using the paper, the cell subset or site label stands for: CD45RA+ positively selected. This receptor was obtained from a man aged 18-30 years in good health. Some clones in this sample may be carry-over from other donors' samples. The rearranged segments are TRBV4-2 and TRBJ2-7, with TRBD2 matching 10 junction bases. The CDR3 protein sequence reads: CASSQELAGGSEQYF. The base sequence is TGTGCCAGCAGCCAAGAGTTAGCGGGAGGTAGCGAGCAGTACTTC.